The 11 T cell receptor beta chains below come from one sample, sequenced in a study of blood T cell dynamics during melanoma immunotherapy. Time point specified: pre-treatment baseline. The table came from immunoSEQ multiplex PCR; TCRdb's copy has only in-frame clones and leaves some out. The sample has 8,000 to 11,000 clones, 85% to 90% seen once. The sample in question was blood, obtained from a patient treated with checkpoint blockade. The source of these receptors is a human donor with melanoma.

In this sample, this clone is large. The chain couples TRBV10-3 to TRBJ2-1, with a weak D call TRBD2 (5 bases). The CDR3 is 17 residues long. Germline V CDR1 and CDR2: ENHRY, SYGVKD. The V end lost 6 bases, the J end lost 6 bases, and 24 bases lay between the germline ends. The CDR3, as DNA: TGTGCCATCAGCTTGACACCAATTCTAAGACTACTCAATGAGCAGTTCTTC. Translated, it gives CAISLTPILRLLNEQFF.

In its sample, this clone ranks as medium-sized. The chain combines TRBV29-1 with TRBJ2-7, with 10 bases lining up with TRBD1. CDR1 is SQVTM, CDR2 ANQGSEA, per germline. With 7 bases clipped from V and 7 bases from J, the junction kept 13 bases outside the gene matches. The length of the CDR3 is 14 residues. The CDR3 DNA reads TGCAGCGCTGGGGGGACAGGGGCTTACGAAGAGCAGTACTTC. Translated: CSAGGTGAYEEQYF.

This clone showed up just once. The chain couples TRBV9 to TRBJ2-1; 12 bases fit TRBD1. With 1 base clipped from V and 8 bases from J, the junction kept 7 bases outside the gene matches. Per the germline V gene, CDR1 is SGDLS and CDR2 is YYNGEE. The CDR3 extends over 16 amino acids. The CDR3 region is CASSVYGTGGAYEQFF. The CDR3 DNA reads TGTGCCAGCAGCGTATATGGGACAGGGGGCGCATATGAGCAGTTCTTC.

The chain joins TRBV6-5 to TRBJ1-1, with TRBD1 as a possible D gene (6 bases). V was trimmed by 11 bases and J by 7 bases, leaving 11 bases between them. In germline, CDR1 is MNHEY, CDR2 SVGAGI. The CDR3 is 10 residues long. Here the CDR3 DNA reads TGTGCCTGTGGACAGCTTGAAGCTTTCTTT. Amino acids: CACGQLEAFF.

This chain's CDR3 is CASSRRTSGRGNEQFF. CDR3 sequence (DNA): TGTGCCAGCAGCCGCCGGACTAGCGGGAGGGGGAATGAGCAGTTCTTC. The chain has TRBV5-6 and TRBJ2-1, with TRBD2 matching over 15 bases. Germline V gene lookup returns CDR1 SGHDT and CDR2 YYEEEE. The CDR3 extends over 16 amino acids. The junction had 6 bases not matched to a gene; V was cut back by 4 bases and J by 7 bases.

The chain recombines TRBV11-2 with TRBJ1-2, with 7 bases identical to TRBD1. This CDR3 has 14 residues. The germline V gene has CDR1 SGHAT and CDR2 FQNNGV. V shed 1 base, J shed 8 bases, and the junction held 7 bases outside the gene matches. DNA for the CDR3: TGTGCCAGCAGCTTAGTAGGGGGCGCGCCCGGCTACACCTTC. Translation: CASSLVGGAPGYTF.

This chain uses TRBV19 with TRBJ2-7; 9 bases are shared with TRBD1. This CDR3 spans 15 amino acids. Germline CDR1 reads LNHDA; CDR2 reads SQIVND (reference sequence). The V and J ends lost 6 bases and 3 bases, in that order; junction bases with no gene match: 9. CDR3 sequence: CASREMGQGGYEQYF. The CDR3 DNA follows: TGTGCCAGTAGAGAAATGGGACAGGGTGGCTACGAGCAGTACTTC.

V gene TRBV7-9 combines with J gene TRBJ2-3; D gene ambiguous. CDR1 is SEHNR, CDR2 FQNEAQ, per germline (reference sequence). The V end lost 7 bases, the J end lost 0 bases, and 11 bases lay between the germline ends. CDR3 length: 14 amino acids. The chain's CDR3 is CASNRAESTDTQYF. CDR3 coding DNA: TGTGCCAGCAATCGGGCAGAAAGCACAGATACGCAGTATTTT. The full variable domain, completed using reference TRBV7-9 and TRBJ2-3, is DTGVSQNPRHKITKRGQNVTFRCDPISEHNRLYWYRQTLGQGPEFLTYFQNEAQLEKSRLLSDRFSAERPKGSFSTLEIQRTEQGDSAMYLCASNRAESTDTQYFGPGTRLTVL.

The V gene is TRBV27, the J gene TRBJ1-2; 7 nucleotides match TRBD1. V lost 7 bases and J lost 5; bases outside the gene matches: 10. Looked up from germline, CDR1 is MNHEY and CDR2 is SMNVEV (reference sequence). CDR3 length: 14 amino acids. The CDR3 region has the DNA TGTGCCAGCACCTCTGGACAGGCCAATTATGGCTACACCTTC. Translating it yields CASTSGQANYGYTF.

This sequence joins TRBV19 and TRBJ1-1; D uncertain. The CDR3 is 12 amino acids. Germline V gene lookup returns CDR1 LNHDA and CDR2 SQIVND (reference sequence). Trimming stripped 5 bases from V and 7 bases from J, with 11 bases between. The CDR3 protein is CASSPGGVEAFF. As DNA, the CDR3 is TGTGCCAGTAGTCCAGGCGGGGTTGAAGCTTTCTTT.

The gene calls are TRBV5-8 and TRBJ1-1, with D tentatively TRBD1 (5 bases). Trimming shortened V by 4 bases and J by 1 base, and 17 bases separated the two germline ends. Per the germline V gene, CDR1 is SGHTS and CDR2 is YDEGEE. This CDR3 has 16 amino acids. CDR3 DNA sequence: TGTGCCAGCAGCCGGAACCGGGCAGGGTGGAACACTGAAGCTTTCTTT. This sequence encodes CASSRNRAGWNTEAFF.